These 25 T cell receptor beta chains came from one sample sequenced in a study of naive and memory T cell subsets. The beta constant-region primer was an equimolar mix of two oligonucleotides covering TRBC1 and TRBC2. Nested alpha and beta constant-region primers with the SP2 primer drove four PCR rounds on ligated cDNA. TCRdb independently ran MiXCR on the UMI-ligation and nested PCR reads; one entry per CDR3 protein. The table has tens of thousands of distinct CDR3 sequences, approximately 10% seen once; the top ten hold around 1.3%. The sequenced sample was naive CD8+ T cells from blood. The receptor source for this set is a human donor in good health.

There are many counts of this clonotype. The CDR3 sequence is CASSTQGFEYEKLFF. The DNA of the CDR3 is TGTGCCAGCAGTACACAGGGATTCGAGTATGAAAAACTGTTTTTT. The chain carries TRBV27 and TRBJ1-4, with D possibly being TRBD1 (6 bases). CDR3 size: 15 residues. From germline, CDR1 is MNHEY and CDR2 SMNVEV (reference sequence). Trimming took 5 bases from V and 6 from J, leaving 16 bases between them.

The J gene is TRBJ2-3, the V gene TRBV5-1, with 9 bases fitting TRBD2. Losses at the gene ends were 0 bases for V and 1 base for J; bases not matched to a gene: 3. The CDR3 has 16 amino acids. The germline V gene has CDR1 SGHRS and CDR2 YFSETQ. The CDR3 protein is CASSLALAGGTDTQYF. The CDR3 nucleotides read TGCGCCAGCAGCTTGGCCTTAGCGGGAGGCACAGATACGCAGTATTTT. Drawing the rest from reference TRBV5-1 and TRBJ2-3, the complete variable domain is KAGVTQTPRYLIKTRGQQVTLSCSPISGHRSVSWYQQTPGQGLQFLFEYFSETQRNKGNFPGRFSGRQFSNSRSEMNVSTLELGDSALYLCASSLALAGGTDTQYFGPGTRLTVL.

This clonotype was seen repeatedly, ten times or more. The rearrangement joins TRBV4-1 to TRBJ2-7; D gene uncertain. V was clipped by 0 bases and J by 0 bases, with 3 bases between them. The CDR3 covers 13 residues. Germline V gene lookup returns CDR1 MGHRA and CDR2 YSYEKL. This CDR3 is CASSQELSYEQYF. CDR3 bases: TGCGCCAGCAGCCAAGAACTCTCCTACGAGCAGTACTTC.

This clonotype was recorded at least ten times. The chain joins TRBV20-1 to TRBJ2-3; TRBD2 agrees at 10 bases. The CDR3 is 13 amino acids. Losses at the gene ends were 2 bases for V and 4 bases for J; bases not matched to a gene: 0. Per the germline V gene, CDR1 is DFQATT and CDR2 is SNEGSKA (reference sequence). The CDR3 region has the DNA TGCAGTGCTAGAAGCGGGAGGGCAGATACGCAGTATTTT. Amino acids: CSARSGRADTQYF.

The gene calls are TRBV29-1 and TRBJ2-4; 7 nucleotides match TRBD1. CDR1 is SQVTM and CDR2 is ANQGSEA in the germline V gene. The ends lost 7 bases at V and 3 bases at J; junction bases unmatched: 3. The CDR3 is 12 amino acids. The CDR3 DNA reads TGCAGCGGAGGGACAGACAAAAACATTCAGTACTTC. It yields the protein CSGGTDKNIQYF.

This clonotype was observed at least ten times. The J gene is TRBJ2-3, the V gene TRBV27, with D possibly being TRBD2 (5 bases). Trimming took 7 bases from V and 0 from J, leaving 14 bases between them. CDR3 length: 15 amino acids. Germline CDR1 reads MNHEY; CDR2 reads SMNVEV (reference sequence). In DNA form, the CDR3 reads TGTGCCAGCAACGTCCAAGCGGTTAGCACAGATACGCAGTATTTT. As protein: CASNVQAVSTDTQYF.

V usage is TRBV5-1 and J usage is TRBJ2-1, with 7 bases matching TRBD2. The CDR3 is made up of 14 amino acids. Trimming at V came to 3 bases and at J to 3 bases, leaving 3 bases not matched to a gene. The germline CDR1 and CDR2 sequences are SGHRS and YFSETQ. CDR3 region: CASSSRGGYNEQFF. CDR3 DNA sequence: TGCGCCAGCAGCTCACGCGGGGGCTACAATGAGCAGTTCTTC.

This chain connects TRBV4-1 to TRBJ2-1; D might be TRBD2 (7 bases). The CDR3 extends over 15 amino acids. V lost 1 base and J lost 9, with 16 bases in between. Germline V gene data show CDR1 as MGHRA and CDR2 as YSYEKL. As DNA, the CDR3 is TGCGCCAGCAGCCAAGGCCTAGGGGGGGCGCGTGAGCAGTTCTTC. Translating it yields CASSQGLGGAREQFF.

This clonotype was detected ten times or more. This rearrangement joins TRBV15 to TRBJ1-3, with TRBD1 identical over 7 bases. This CDR3 is built from 15 residues. V dropped 3 bases and J dropped 5; count of bases not matched to a gene: 7. Germline-derived CDR1 and CDR2 are LNHNV and YYDKDF (reference sequence). The DNA for the CDR3 is TGTGCCACCAGCAGTAATACAGGGGATCGAAACACCATATATTTT. Its protein is CATSSNTGDRNTIYF.

The chain couples TRBV5-5 to TRBJ1-1; weak D call: TRBD1 (6 bases). Trimming cost V 5 bases and J 1 base, with 12 bases left between them. The germline gives CDR1 SGHKS, CDR2 YYEKEE (reference sequence). The CDR3 sequence is 14 residues long. The DNA of the CDR3 is TGTGCCAGCAGAAACGGACAGACGAACACTGAAGCTTTCTTT. Its translation is CASRNGQTNTEAFF.

A remark on this clonotype: A read error may be the cause here, since a much bigger clone is one base away. The rearrangement uses TRBV30 and TRBJ2-3, with 8 bases lining up with TRBD2. Unmatched junction bases numbered 10, after V lost 1 base and J lost 7 bases. CDR1 is GTSNPN, CDR2 SVGIG, per germline (reference sequence). CDR3 size: 15 residues. The CDR3 spells CAWSGLTGGPYTQYF. CDR3 nucleotide sequence: TGTGCCTGGAGTGGATTAACGGGAGGGCCCTATACGCAGTATTTT.

This clonotype was seen at least ten times. V is TRBV3-1 and J is TRBJ2-5, with 12 bases fitting TRBD2. There are 16 residues in the CDR3. Germline CDR1 reads LGHDT; CDR2 reads YNNKEL (reference sequence). The V segment lost 4 bases and the J segment 3 bases; nucleotides outside the gene matches: 6. CDR3 residues: CASSPPTSGRKETQYF. DNA of the CDR3: TGTGCCAGCAGCCCACCGACTAGCGGGAGAAAAGAGACCCAGTACTTC.

The table lists this clonotype with a few counts. The chain couples TRBV28 to TRBJ2-7; TRBD2 matches at 8 bases. The CDR3 totals 19 residues. The V segment lost 6 bases and the J segment 0 bases; nucleotides outside the gene matches: 19. The germline CDR1 and CDR2 sequences are MDHEN and SYDVKM. This CDR3 reads CASSPGYRDVLADSYEQYF. CDR3 nucleotide sequence: TGTGCCAGCAGCCCCGGGTATCGGGACGTACTAGCGGACTCCTACGAGCAGTACTTC.

This clonotype showed up many times. The rearrangement uses TRBV29-1 and TRBJ2-3; a weak D match, TRBD1 (6 bases). CDR1 is SQVTM, CDR2 ANQGSEA, per germline. The V and J ends lost 4 bases and 2 bases respectively, with 19 bases between them. The length of the CDR3 is 16 residues. The CDR3 DNA is TGCAGCGTTGTATGGCGGACGGGACACCTCACAGATACGCAGTATTTT. The encoded protein is CSVVWRTGHLTDTQYF.

This clonotype showed up many times. The chain uses TRBV6-5 and TRBJ2-3, with D perhaps matching TRBD2 (5 bases). The germline CDR1 and CDR2 sequences are MNHEY and SVGAGI. This CDR3 comprises 15 residues. V gave up 6 bases and J gave up 2 bases, with 15 bases separating them. The CDR3 loop reads CASSSRGPDTDTQYF. CDR3 in DNA: TGTGCCAGCAGCTCCCGAGGGCCAGACACAGATACGCAGTATTTT.

This clonotype was seen many times. The chain combines TRBV29-1 with TRBJ2-1; TRBD2 agrees at 8 bases. The CDR3 extends over 15 amino acids. Trimming removed 0 bases from V and 5 bases from J; junction bases left unmatched: 6. Germline CDR1 and CDR2: SQVTM and ANQGSEA. CDR3: CSVEEASGHHNEQFF. DNA for the CDR3: TGCAGCGTTGAAGAGGCTAGCGGGCACCACAATGAGCAGTTCTTC.

This clonotype was seen a handful of times. This chain connects TRBV6-6 to TRBJ2-7; D is undetermined. The V and J ends lost 4 bases and 7 bases respectively, with 8 bases between them. Looked up from germline, CDR1 is MNHNY and CDR2 is SVGAGI (reference sequence). The CDR3 consists of 11 residues. The DNA of the CDR3 is TGTGCCAGCAGTTCTCTAGGGGAGCAGTACTTC. It codes for CASSSLGEQYF.

This chain links TRBV4-2 with TRBJ2-1; D is possibly TRBD2 (6 bases). The CDR3 runs to 16 residues. Germline CDR1 reads LGHNA; CDR2 reads YNFKEQ. V lost 0 bases and J 4 bases, leaving 13 bases between the germline ends. Here the CDR3 DNA reads TGTGCCAGCAGCCAAGACCGGGACTCCGGGTACAATGAGCAGTTCTTC. Translating gives CASSQDRDSGYNEQFF.

A word on this clonotype: Since a much larger clone is just one base distant, this may be a read error. The V gene is TRBV27, the J gene TRBJ2-5; possibly TRBD1 for D (6 bases). The CDR3 contains 14 residues. Germline V CDR1 and CDR2: MNHEY, SMNVEV (reference sequence). The CDR3 DNA sequence: TGTGCCAGCAGTTTATCAGGGGGACAAGAGACCCAGCACTTC. Amino acid sequence: CASSLSGGQETQHF.

This clonotype was counted at least ten times. The chain carries TRBV3-1 and TRBJ2-6; D gene ambiguous. This CDR3 is built from 14 residues. Germline CDR1 LGHDT, CDR2 YNNKEL (reference sequence). Trimming pared 4 bases from V and 2 bases from J, leaving 6 bases between. In nucleotides, the CDR3 is TGTGCCAGCAGCCCGGTAACTGGGGCCAACGTCCTGACTTTC. It yields the protein CASSPVTGANVLTF.

The rearrangement uses TRBV10-2 and TRBJ2-7; 7 bases are shared with TRBD1. V lost 2 bases and J lost 3; bases outside the gene matches: 4. This CDR3 has 14 amino acids. From germline, CDR1 is WSHSY and CDR2 SAAADI. The CDR3 nucleotides are TGCGCCAGCAGTGAGCGCAGACAGGGCTACGAGCAGTACTTC. It codes for CASSERRQGYEQYF.

Ten or more counts support this clonotype. The rearrangement uses TRBV6-1 and TRBJ1-5; D unresolved. The CDR3 contains 14 residues. Germline V CDR1 and CDR2: MNHNS, SASEGT. V was clipped by 7 bases and J by 0 bases, with 10 bases between them. CDR3 DNA sequence: TGTGCCAGCACGGGAGACTATAGCAATCAGCCCCAGCATTTT. It translates to CASTGDYSNQPQHF.

This clonotype was detected many times. In DNA, the CDR3 is TGTGCCACCAGTGATTCCAGGACAGGGGGCACTGAAGCTTTCTTT. This encodes CATSDSRTGGTEAFF. The chain uses TRBV24-1 and TRBJ1-1; 10 bases match TRBD1. Losses at the gene ends were 2 bases for V and 4 bases for J; bases not matched to a gene: 3. The CDR3 is made up of 15 amino acids. CDR1 and CDR2 from the germline V gene are KGHDR and SFDVKD.

This clonotype came up many times. The chain employs TRBV6-6 and TRBJ2-5; 13 bases are a match to TRBD2. Germline loops: CDR1 MNHNY, CDR2 SVGAGI (reference sequence). The CDR3 extends over 18 amino acids. V dropped 0 bases and J dropped 4; count of bases not matched to a gene: 8. The CDR3 DNA is TGTGCCAGCAGTTACTCCAGGACTAGCGGGAGAGATAGAGAGACCCAGTACTTC. It codes for CASSYSRTSGRDRETQYF.

The sample holds many counts of this clonotype. The rearrangement uses TRBV29-1 and TRBJ2-1, with D perhaps being TRBD1 or TRBD2 (5 bases each). The ends were cut back, 7 bases at V and 2 bases at J, with 18 bases in the middle. The V gene's germline CDR1 is SQVTM and CDR2 ANQGSEA. The CDR3 runs 15 residues. CDR3 in amino acids: CSAPLPGAPYNEQFF. CDR3 sequence (DNA): TGCAGCGCTCCCCTCCCCGGGGCGCCCTACAATGAGCAGTTCTTC.